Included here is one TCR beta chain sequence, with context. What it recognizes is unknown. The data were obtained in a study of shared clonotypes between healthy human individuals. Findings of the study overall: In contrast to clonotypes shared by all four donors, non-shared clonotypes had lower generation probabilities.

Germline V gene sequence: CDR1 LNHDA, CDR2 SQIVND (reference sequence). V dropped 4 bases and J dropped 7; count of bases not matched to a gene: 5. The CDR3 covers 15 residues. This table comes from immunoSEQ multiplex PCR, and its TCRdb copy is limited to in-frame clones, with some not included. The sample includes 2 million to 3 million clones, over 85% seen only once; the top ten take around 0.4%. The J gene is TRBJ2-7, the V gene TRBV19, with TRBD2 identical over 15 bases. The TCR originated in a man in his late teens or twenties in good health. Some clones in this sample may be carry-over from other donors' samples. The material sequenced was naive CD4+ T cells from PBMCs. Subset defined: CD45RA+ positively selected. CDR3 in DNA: TGTGCCAGTAGTAGGCCGGGACTAGCGGGAGGAGAGCAGTACTTC. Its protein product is CASSRPGLAGGEQYF.